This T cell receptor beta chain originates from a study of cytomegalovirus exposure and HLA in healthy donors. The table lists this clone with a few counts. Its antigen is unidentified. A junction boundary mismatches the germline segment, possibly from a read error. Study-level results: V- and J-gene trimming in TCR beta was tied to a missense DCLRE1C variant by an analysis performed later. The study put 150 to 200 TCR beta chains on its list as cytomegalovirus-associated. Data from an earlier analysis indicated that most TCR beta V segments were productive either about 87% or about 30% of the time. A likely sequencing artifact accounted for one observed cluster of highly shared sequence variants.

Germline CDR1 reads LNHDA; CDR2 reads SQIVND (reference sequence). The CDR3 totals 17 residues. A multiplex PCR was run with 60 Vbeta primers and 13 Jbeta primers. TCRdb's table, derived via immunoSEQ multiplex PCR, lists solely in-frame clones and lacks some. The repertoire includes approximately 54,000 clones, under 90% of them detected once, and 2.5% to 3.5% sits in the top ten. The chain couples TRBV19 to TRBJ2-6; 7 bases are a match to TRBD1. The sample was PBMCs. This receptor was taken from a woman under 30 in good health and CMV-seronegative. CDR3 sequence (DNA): TGTGCCAGTAGATCGGGACAGACAATTGGTGGGGCCAACGGCCTGACTTTC. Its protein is CASRSGQTIGGANGLTF.